This T cell receptor beta chain stems from a study of response to subunit inactivated influenza vaccine. Using its own MiXCR run on the RT-PCR reads, TCRdb lists one record per CDR3 protein. The profile shows 800,000 or so distinct CDR3 sequences, around 20% of them singletons. Per germline, CDR1 MNHNS and CDR2 SASEGT. The CDR3 contains 15 residues. Trimming left V 6 bases short and J 1 base short, with 16 bases between. This clonotype originated in a man aged 50 to 59 who received an inactivated influenza vaccine. The chain carries TRBV6-1 and TRBJ2-7, with a weak D call TRBD1 (5 bases). Material: PBMCs from blood, obtained approximately 5 days after vaccination. Here the CDR3 DNA reads TGTGCCAGCAGCCCTTACAACAGGCGATCCTACGAGCAGTACTTC. It encodes CASSPYNRRSYEQYF.